The 15 T cell receptor beta chains below all came from one sample that was sequenced in a study of blood T cells in healthy people across ages. A sample-barcoded 5' primer and a J-beta primer mix were used in a second PCR of roughly 6 to 11 cycles. Using its own MiXCR run on the 5' RACE reads, TCRdb lists one record per CDR3 protein. The sample has approximately 800,000 distinct CDR3 sequences; about 47% are singletons. What was sequenced was blood. These receptors all stem from a man older than 75 in good health.

In this sample, this clonotype turned up a few times. The chain combines TRBV20-1 with TRBJ2-3; TRBD2 might be the D (6 bases). The ends were cut back, 3 bases at V and 2 bases at J, with 15 bases in the middle. The CDR3 runs 15 residues. Per germline, CDR1 DFQATT and CDR2 SNEGSKA (reference sequence). CDR3 sequence: CSASNRDSFTDTQYF. CDR3 nucleotide sequence: TGCAGTGCTAGTAATCGGGACTCTTTCACAGATACGCAGTATTTT.

In its sample, this clonotype was seen a few times. This chain connects TRBV29-1 to TRBJ2-2; 7 nucleotides line up with TRBD1. The CDR3 is 12 residues long. V lost 8 bases to trimming and J lost 7 bases; unmatched junction nucleotides: 7. The germline V gene has CDR1 SQVTM and CDR2 ANQGSEA. The CDR3 coding sequence is TGCAGCACGAAAACAGGGGTCGGGGAGCTGTTTTTT. Translating gives CSTKTGVGELFF.

The chain recombines TRBV5-1 with TRBJ1-4, with 7 nucleotides matching TRBD1. With 5 bases clipped from V and 8 bases from J, the junction kept 15 bases outside the gene matches. There are 16 residues in the CDR3. Per the germline V gene, CDR1 is SGHRS and CDR2 is YFSETQ. The CDR3 DNA is TGCGCCAGCAGTTTTGGGGAGACAGGGCTTCAAGAAAAACTGTTTTTT. This translates into CASSFGETGLQEKLFF.

This clonotype was detected only a few times. The chain combines TRBV28 with TRBJ2-1; D remains unclear. The CDR3 runs to 11 residues. Per the germline V gene, CDR1 is MDHEN and CDR2 is SYDVKM. V gave up 6 bases and J gave up 7 bases, with 7 bases separating them. This chain's CDR3 is CASRNINEQFF. DNA for the CDR3: TGTGCCAGCAGAAATATTAATGAGCAGTTCTTC.

This chain uses TRBV20-1 with TRBJ2-3; TRBD2 matches at 10 bases. CDR1 and CDR2 from the germline V gene are DFQATT and SNEGSKA (reference sequence). This CDR3 comprises 15 residues. The V gene end was trimmed by 2 bases and the J gene end by 5 bases; junction bases not matched to a gene: 7. This chain's CDR3 is CSARSQREGGDTQYF. In nucleotides, the CDR3 is TGCAGTGCTAGAAGCCAGCGGGAGGGGGGAGATACGCAGTATTTT.

The sample holds one count of this clonotype. This chain connects TRBV10-3 to TRBJ1-5, with D perhaps TRBD1 (5 bases). The germline V and J ends were trimmed by 2 bases and 9 bases, with 14 bases remaining between them. This CDR3 has 14 amino acids. The germline V gene encodes CDR1 ENHRY and CDR2 SYGVKD. The DNA for the CDR3 is TGTGCCATCAGTGAGGAAGGGGATGCCCGGCCCCAGCATTTT. Translated, it gives CAISEEGDARPQHF.

There are a few counts of this clonotype. This chain joins TRBV5-4 and TRBJ2-5; 7 bases agree with TRBD2. This CDR3 comprises 15 residues. Germline V CDR1 and CDR2: SGHNT, YYREEE (reference sequence). The J segment lost 3 bases and the V segment lost 3 bases, leaving 8 bases of the junction unmatched. CDR3 bases: TGTGCCAGCAGCTCCGGGAGGCTAGCGGAAGAGACCCAGTACTTC. It codes for CASSSGRLAEETQYF.

Concerning this clonotype: This may stem from a read error, because a much larger clone lies one nucleotide away. This chain links TRBV7-2 with TRBJ2-5; TRBD2 agrees at 7 bases. CDR3 length equals 13 residues. V was clipped by 5 bases and J by 11 bases; unmatched bases: 11. The germline CDR1 and CDR2 sequences are SGHTA and FQGNSA. CDR3 coding DNA: TGTGCCAGCAGCCGGGACTATCTCGATGAGCAGTACTTC. Protein: CASSRDYLDEQYF.

The CDR3 nucleotides are TGCAGCGTCCCCAGCGACAAGGGGTTCAGCTCCTACGAGCAGTACTTC. It is translated as CSVPSDKGFSSYEQYF. The V and J genes are TRBV29-1 and TRBJ2-7; TRBD1 might be the D (5 bases). The CDR3 loop spans 16 amino acids. V gave up 6 bases and J gave up 0 bases, with 21 bases separating them. Germline CDR1 reads SQVTM; CDR2 reads ANQGSEA.

The table lists this clonotype with a few counts. The chain employs TRBV20-1 and TRBJ2-1; TRBD2 matches at 10 bases. The J call may be wrong; the DNA end is better matched by TRBJ2-7. The germline V gene encodes CDR1 DFQATT and CDR2 SNEGSKA (reference sequence). CDR3 size: 15 residues. The CDR3, as DNA: TGCAGTGCTCGTCCGCTAGCGGGGGAAAACAATGAGCAGTACTTC. The encoded protein is CSARPLAGENNEQYF.

The CDR3 spells CASIMGQDTQYF. CDR3 nucleotide sequence: TGTGCCAGCATTATGGGGCAAGATACGCAGTATTTT. This rearrangement joins TRBV7-9 to TRBJ2-3, with a possible D match to TRBD1 (5 bases). Per the germline V gene, CDR1 is SEHNR and CDR2 is FQNEAQ (reference sequence). Trimming pared 7 bases from V and 5 bases from J, leaving 10 bases between. The CDR3 sequence is 12 residues long. The complete variable domain, with remaining parts taken from reference TRBV7-9 and TRBJ2-3, reads DTGVSQNPRHKITKRGQNVTFRCDPISEHNRLYWYRQTLGQGPEFLTYFQNEAQLEKSRLLSDRFSAERPKGSFSTLEIQRTEQGDSAMYLCASIMGQDTQYFGPGTRLTVL.

The chain has TRBV20-1 and TRBJ1-5; a possible D gene is TRBD1 (5 bases). V was cut by 0 bases and J by 6 bases, with 12 bases left in between. CDR1 DFQATT and CDR2 SNEGSKA come from the germline V gene (reference sequence). The length of the CDR3 is 14 residues. The CDR3 sequence: CSARDWQTAQPQHF. CDR3 DNA: TGCAGTGCTAGAGATTGGCAGACAGCTCAGCCCCAGCATTTT.

In this sample, this clonotype turned up a few times. The chain couples TRBV7-3 to TRBJ2-7, with D uncertain. The CDR3 consists of 15 residues. V was shortened by 1 base and J by 0 bases, with 10 bases between the two germline ends. Germline CDR1 and CDR2: SGHTA and FQGTGA. This chain's CDR3 is CASSLSSGISYEQYF. The CDR3 bases are TGTGCCAGCAGCTTAAGCTCTGGGATCTCCTACGAGCAGTACTTC.

This clonotype was observed a few times. This chain links TRBV28 with TRBJ1-1, with 8 bases aligning to TRBD1. Germline CDR1 reads MDHEN; CDR2 reads SYDVKM. The CDR3 runs to 14 residues. After removal of 6 bases from V and 7 bases from J, the junction contained 10 bases not matched to a gene. CDR3 region: CASRHETGVYEAFF. In DNA, the CDR3 is TGTGCCAGCAGGCACGAGACAGGGGTCTATGAAGCTTTCTTT.

The chain joins TRBV20-1 to TRBJ1-3, with 9 bases matching TRBD1. The germline gives CDR1 DFQATT, CDR2 SNEGSKA (reference sequence). This CDR3 has 13 amino acids. V trimming: 3 bases; J trimming: 6 bases; junction bases outside the gene matches: 3. In DNA form, the CDR3 reads TGCAGTGCTAGGGGGACAGGGTCAAACACCATATATTTT. This codes for CSARGTGSNTIYF.